Below, one T cell receptor beta chain is given with its context. CDR1 is SGHVS and CDR2 is FNYEAQ in the germline V gene. Trimming removed 0 bases at V and 0 bases at J, with 12 bases between. The CDR3 consists of 17 residues. The data stem from a study of shared clonotypes between healthy human individuals. TCRdb's table, derived via immunoSEQ multiplex PCR, lists solely in-frame clones and lacks some. The sample contains a few million clones, around 95% of which appear only once. The J gene is TRBJ1-3, the V gene TRBV7-6; D not certain. Sequencing was carried out using naive CD4+ T cells sorted from blood. Subset denoted: CD45RA+ positively selected. The clonotype comes from a man aged 18 to 29 in good health. The CDR3 protein is CASSLAPSELSGNTIYF. CDR3 DNA sequence: TGTGCCAGCAGCTTAGCCCCCTCAGAACTCTCTGGAAACACCATATATTTT.